This T cell receptor beta chain derives from a study of T cell responses to AZD1222 COVID-19 vaccine. Study-level findings and limits: Spike was spanned by vaccine-associated CD4 TCRs, which were dominant at 160-218 and 743-854. Most donors were white British and more were female, and clonal diversity was possibly underestimated. In the spike-specific TCR repertoire, nearly half reportedly target unmutated variant regions.

TCRdb's copy holds only in-frame clones and misses some; the assay was immunoSEQ multiplex PCR. The data hold 25,000 to 30,000 clones, with 89% observed a single time. The length of the CDR3 is 15 residues. The ends lost 1 base at V and 4 bases at J; junction bases unmatched: 2. CDR1 SNHLY and CDR2 FYNNEI come from the germline V gene. Remarks on this clone: The antigen is unknown.

The sample here was peripheral blood, taken on day 0 of AZD1222 vaccination. This clonotype was sampled from an adult in good health. V is TRBV2 and J is TRBJ1-5, with TRBD1 matching 9 bases. The CDR3 is CASSEVGTGNQPQHF. CDR3 DNA: TGTGCCAGCAGTGAAGTGGGGACAGGGAATCAGCCCCAGCATTTT. The full variable domain, its missing parts supplied by reference TRBV2 and TRBJ1-5, is EPEVTQTPSHQVTQMGQEVILRCVPISNHLYFYWYRQILGQKVEFLVSFYNNEISEKSEIFDDQFSVERPDGSNFTLKIRSTKLEDSAMYFCASSEVGTGNQPQHFGDGTRLSIL.